One T cell receptor beta chain is described in this entry. In the original analysis: Quantification of nucleated cells was approximated via reference gene primer amplification. Data came from immunoSEQ multiplex PCR; TCRdb stores just in-frame clones and leaves some out. That table gives V, J and clone size, and the DNA gave D and trimming. The repertoire has 400,000 to 550,000 clones, around nine tenths of them found once; the top ten carry 4.3%. This sample is drawn from a study of blood T cell repertoires in COVID-19. Study-wide background: Samples came from the United States, Italy and Spain, spanning acute and convalescent COVID-19. In each case, the material was cDNA or gDNA derived from T cells, B-cell-depleted T cells, or PBMCs.

V was clipped by 3 bases and J by 4 bases, with 18 bases between them. The CDR3 runs 16 residues. Germline assignment: CDR1 MNHNS and CDR2 SASEGT. The sequence came from a woman aged 30 to 39 with acute or convalescent COVID-19. Specimen: peripheral blood. J is TRBJ1-2 and V is TRBV6-1; D is unresolved. The CDR3 here is CASSDLVSAPFYGYTF. In DNA form, the CDR3 reads TGTGCCAGCAGTGATTTAGTTTCAGCGCCTTTCTATGGCTACACCTTC.